Below are 24 T cell receptor beta chains sequenced from a single sample in a study of blood T cells in healthy people across ages. Next came a second PCR, run for about 6 to 11 cycles, which used a sample-barcoded 5' primer along with a J-beta primer mix. TCRdb independently ran MiXCR on the 5' RACE reads; one entry per CDR3 protein. The sample lists over 1,300,000 distinct CDR3 sequences, approximately 60% seen once, with 6.5% to 8% in the top ten. Sequenced sample: blood. The receptors derive from a man aged 18 to 30 in good health.

The gene calls are TRBV7-2 and TRBJ2-5; 7 bases align to TRBD2. This CDR3 has 15 amino acids. The V gene end was trimmed by 1 base and the J gene end by 5 bases; junction bases not matched to a gene: 7. CDR1 SGHTA and CDR2 FQGNSA come from the germline V gene. The CDR3 loop is CASSLDDLGGETQYF. The CDR3 region has the DNA TGTGCCAGCAGCTTAGACGACTTGGGGGGGGAGACCCAGTACTTC. Looking up the rest from reference TRBV7-2 and TRBJ2-5 gives the full variable domain: GAGVSQSPSNKVTEKGKDVELRCDPISGHTALYWYRQSLGQGLEFLIYFQGNSAPDKSGLPSDRFSAERTGGSVSTLTIQRTQQEDSAVYLCASSLDDLGGETQYFGPGTRLLVL.

The sample holds a few counts of this clonotype. The genes are TRBV14 and TRBJ2-1, with D tentatively TRBD1 or TRBD2 (5 bases each). The V end lost 4 bases, the J end lost 12 bases, and 13 bases lay between the germline ends. Germline values: CDR1 SGHDN, CDR2 FVKESK. The CDR3 loop spans 12 amino acids. The CDR3: CASSLVGERQFF. In nucleotides, the CDR3 is TGTGCCAGCAGCCTCGTGGGGGAGCGGCAGTTCTTC.

This clonotype was seen repeatedly, ten times or more. The chain combines TRBV29-1 with TRBJ1-2; D unclear. The germline V and J ends were trimmed by 6 bases and 5 bases, with 10 bases remaining between them. This CDR3 is 11 amino acids long. Germline CDR1 SQVTM, CDR2 ANQGSEA. CDR3 amino acids: CSVAFSYGYTF. The CDR3 DNA is TGCAGCGTGGCATTTAGTTATGGCTACACCTTC. Full variable domain (outside the CDR3, taken from reference TRBV29-1 and TRBJ1-2): SAVISQKPSRDICQRGTSLTIQCQVDSQVTMMFWYRQQPGQSLTLIATANQGSEATYESGFVIDKFPISRPNLTFSTLTVSNMSPEDSSIYLCSVAFSYGYTFGSGTRLTVV.

This clonotype was detected a few times. V is TRBV6-5 and J is TRBJ2-3; D gene uncertain. CDR3 length: 13 residues. Germline assignment: CDR1 MNHEY and CDR2 SVGAGI. Trimming took 0 bases from V and 6 from J, leaving 7 bases between them. The CDR3 sequence is CASSYSIEDTQYF. In nucleotides, the CDR3 is TGTGCCAGCAGTTACTCGATAGAGGATACGCAGTATTTT.

Here the CDR3 reads CASSPLGTSDSYEQYF. As DNA, the CDR3 is TGTGCCAGCAGCCCCTTAGGGACTAGCGACTCCTACGAGCAGTACTTC. The chain employs TRBV7-9 and TRBJ2-4; 10 bases fit TRBD2. The closer fit of TRBJ2-7 to the DNA end suggests the J call may be wrong. Germline V gene lookup returns CDR1 SEHNR and CDR2 FQNEAQ (reference sequence). The CDR3 covers 16 residues.

As regards this clonotype: The junction differs from germline at one of its ends, possibly a read error. The chain is built from TRBV27 and TRBJ2-5; D possibly corresponds to TRBD2 (5 bases). CDR3 length: 13 amino acids. CDR1 is MNHEY, CDR2 SMNVEV, per germline (reference sequence). The CDR3 loop reads CAGSTGVLETQYF. The CDR3 DNA reads as TGTGCCGGCAGTACCGGGGTTTTGGAGACCCAGTACTTC.

In this sample, this clonotype turned up a few times. The chain uses TRBV4-1 and TRBJ2-4; tentatively, D is TRBD1 (6 bases). Looked up from germline, CDR1 is MGHRA and CDR2 is YSYEKL. Trimming stripped 4 bases from V and 4 bases from J, with 14 bases between. This CDR3 has 15 residues. The CDR3 here is CASSLLPGTKNIQYF. The CDR3 DNA is TGCGCCAGCAGCCTACTTCCGGGGACAAAAAACATTCAGTACTTC.

The chain uses TRBV28 and TRBJ2-2; D perhaps matches TRBD1 (5 bases). The ends were cut back, 5 bases at V and 2 bases at J, with 12 bases in the middle. The CDR3 is 15 amino acids. The germline V gene has CDR1 MDHEN and CDR2 SYDVKM. CDR3 bases: TGTGCCAGCAGTCCCCACCAGGGTAACACCGGGGAGCTGTTTTTT. Translation: CASSPHQGNTGELFF.

This clonotype was seen more than once but under ten times. This chain links TRBV4-2 with TRBJ2-5; D gene unclear. V dropped 5 bases and J dropped 2 bases, with 9 bases sitting between them. This CDR3 contains 13 residues. Germline V CDR1 and CDR2: LGHNA, YNFKEQ. Here the CDR3 DNA reads TGTGCCAGCAGCTCCCGGGTTCAAGAGACCCAGTACTTC. Translated: CASSSRVQETQYF.

The chain joins TRBV12-3 or TRBV12-4 to TRBJ2-3; no reliable D call. Trimming shortened V by 7 bases and J by 2 bases, and 10 bases separated the two germline ends. The CDR3 has 13 residues. As DNA, the CDR3 is TGTGCCAGCAACGGCCAGAACACAGATACGCAGTATTTT. Encoded protein: CASNGQNTDTQYF.

Remarks on this clonotype: At one end the junction does not follow the germline gene, possibly because of a read error. V usage is TRBV10-3 and J usage is TRBJ2-3, with 7 bases lining up with TRBD2. The CDR3 spans 16 residues. CDR1 is ENHRY and CDR2 is SYGVKD in the germline V gene. DNA of the CDR3: TGTGCCATCAGTGAGTCCACGGGGGGAACCACAAATACGCAGTATTTT. As protein: CAISESTGGTTNTQYF.

This clonotype was seen just once. The V gene is TRBV7-9, the J gene TRBJ2-1; 8 bases align to TRBD1. The J call may be mistaken, given a closer DNA end match to TRBJ2-7. CDR3 length: 16 residues. Germline V gene data show CDR1 as SEHNR and CDR2 as FQNEAQ (reference sequence). CDR3 sequence (DNA): TGTGCCAGCAGCATCCCCGGGACAGGTGGGGCCCATGAGCAGTACTTC. As protein: CASSIPGTGGAHEQYF.

The V call is TRBV20-1, the J call TRBJ2-1; D possibly corresponds to TRBD2 (5 bases). The J call may not be correct, given that the DNA end is closer to TRBJ2-7. The CDR3 runs to 13 residues. Germline V gives CDR1 DFQATT, CDR2 SNEGSKA (reference sequence). The CDR3 DNA reads as TGCAGTGCTCTAGCCAGGAATTACAATGAGCAGTACTTC. The encoded protein is CSALARNYNEQYF.

The chain uses TRBV2 and TRBJ2-1; the match to TRBD2 covers 9 bases. Germline CDR1 reads SNHLY; CDR2 reads FYNNEI. The CDR3 is made up of 19 amino acids. V lost 4 bases and J lost 5; bases outside the gene matches: 18. CDR3 region: CASSVGRGAGGPMDNEQFF. As DNA, the CDR3 is TGTGCCAGCAGTGTAGGTCGAGGAGCGGGGGGCCCAATGGACAATGAGCAGTTCTTC.

The rearrangement uses TRBV27 and TRBJ2-3; a possible D gene is TRBD1 (6 bases). This CDR3 is built from 16 residues. Per the germline V gene, CDR1 is MNHEY and CDR2 is SMNVEV (reference sequence). V was trimmed by 6 bases and J by 0 bases, leaving 16 bases between them. The CDR3 here is CASRPGTGFSTDTQYF. The DNA for the CDR3 is TGTGCCAGCAGACCCGGAACAGGGTTCAGCACAGATACGCAGTATTTT.

V gene TRBV4-3 combines with J gene TRBJ2-7; D uncertain. Per germline, CDR1 LGHNA and CDR2 YSLEER. V lost 2 bases and J 5 bases, leaving 10 bases between the germline ends. The CDR3 is made up of 13 amino acids. CDR3 coding DNA: TGCGCCAGCAGCCAAATTCAGGACCACGAGCAGTACTTC. Protein sequence: CASSQIQDHEQYF.

The chain links TRBV13 to TRBJ2-7; TRBD2 agrees at 14 bases. Germline V lookup: CDR1 PRHDT, CDR2 FYEKMQ (reference sequence). Trimming removed 4 bases from V and 0 bases from J; junction bases left unmatched: 5. The CDR3 runs to 17 residues. This CDR3 is CASSSGTSGGSSYEQYF. The CDR3 DNA reads TGTGCCAGCAGCTCCGGGACTAGCGGGGGAAGCTCCTACGAGCAGTACTTC.

The J gene is TRBJ1-5, the V gene TRBV2; 8 bases line up with TRBD1. Unmatched junction bases numbered 5, after V lost 4 bases and J lost 3 bases. From germline, CDR1 is SNHLY and CDR2 FYNNEI. The CDR3 has 15 amino acids. The CDR3 nucleotides are TGTGCCAGCAGTGGTCTGGGACAGGACAATCAGCCCCAGCATTTT. It yields the protein CASSGLGQDNQPQHF. The whole variable domain, filled in from reference TRBV2 and TRBJ1-5, reads EPEVTQTPSHQVTQMGQEVILRCVPISNHLYFYWYRQILGQKVEFLVSFYNNEISEKSEIFDDQFSVERPDGSNFTLKIRSTKLEDSAMYFCASSGLGQDNQPQHFGDGTRLSIL.

V gene TRBV5-6 combines with J gene TRBJ2-3, with 8 bases aligning to TRBD2. J lost 2 bases, V lost 0 bases, and 5 bases had no gene match. Germline loops: CDR1 SGHDT, CDR2 YYEEEE. The CDR3 runs 16 residues. The CDR3 DNA follows: TGTGCCAGCAGCTTGGGAGCGGGGGCCACCACAGATACGCAGTATTTT. Its translation: CASSLGAGATTDTQYF.

This clonotype occurred a few times. Here the CDR3 reads CAISESEVSEQYF. The DNA for the CDR3 is TGTGCCATCAGTGAGTCGGAGGTCTCGGAGCAGTACTTC. This chain joins TRBV10-3 and TRBJ2-7; possibly TRBD2 for D (5 bases). Germline values: CDR1 ENHRY, CDR2 SYGVKD. The ends were cut back, 0 bases at V and 7 bases at J, with 10 bases in the middle. CDR3 size: 13 residues.

The rearrangement uses TRBV2 and TRBJ2-5; D may be TRBD1 (6 bases). The germline gives CDR1 SNHLY, CDR2 FYNNEI. V was cut by 4 bases and J by 4 bases, with 13 bases left in between. The length of the CDR3 is 14 residues. This CDR3 is CASSVIGGRETQYF. The CDR3 bases are TGTGCCAGCAGTGTTATAGGGGGACGAGAGACCCAGTACTTC. Together with reference TRBV2 and TRBJ2-5, the CDR3 gives the full variable domain: EPEVTQTPSHQVTQMGQEVILRCVPISNHLYFYWYRQILGQKVEFLVSFYNNEISEKSEIFDDQFSVERPDGSNFTLKIRSTKLEDSAMYFCASSVIGGRETQYFGPGTRLLVL.

In DNA, the CDR3 is TGTGCCAGCAGTTGGGGACAGGGGTTTGAAAAACTGTTTTTT. Encoded protein: CASSWGQGFEKLFF. The chain uses TRBV7-8 and TRBJ1-4, with TRBD1 matching over 10 bases. Germline V gene data show CDR1 as SGHVS and CDR2 as FQNEAQ. CDR3 length: 14 residues. V was pared by 6 bases and J by 7 bases, with 5 bases of the junction left unmatched. Based on the CDR3 plus reference TRBV7-8 and TRBJ1-4, the full variable domain is GAGVSQSPRYKVAKRGQDVALRCDPISGHVSLFWYQQALGQGPEFLTYFQNEAQLDKSGLPSDRFFAERPEGSVSTLKIQRTQQEDSAVYLCASSWGQGFEKLFFGSGTQLSVL.

The chain links TRBV7-6 to TRBJ2-7; TRBD1 agrees at 9 bases. CDR3 size: 17 residues. From germline, CDR1 is SGHVS and CDR2 FNYEAQ. J lost 6 bases, V lost 5 bases, and 17 bases had no gene match. CDR3 sequence (DNA): TGTGCCAGCAGCACACGCCTCCGGGACAGGGAGACTGGCGAGCAGTACTTC. This codes for CASSTRLRDRETGEQYF.

The chain joins TRBV20-1 to TRBJ1-1; D gene ambiguous. V was cut by 1 base and J by 1 base, with 7 bases left in between. CDR1 is DFQATT and CDR2 is SNEGSKA in the germline V gene (reference sequence). This CDR3 contains 13 residues. CDR3 sequence (DNA): TGCAGTGCTAGAGTTTGGGGGAACACTGAAGCTTTCTTT. This sequence encodes CSARVWGNTEAFF.